Listed here are 29 T cell receptor beta chains from one sample, sequenced in a study of blood T cell repertoires in COVID-19. Here immunoSEQ multiplex PCR was the method, and the copy in TCRdb shows in-frame clones only, minus some. The table lists 300,000 to 350,000 clones, about 93% of them singletons. The specimen sequenced was peripheral blood. These receptors were collected from a young woman with COVID-19, enrolled during active disease.

The V and J genes are TRBV7-6 and TRBJ2-7; D call uncertain. The CDR3 length is 14 residues. V was clipped by 2 bases and J by 4 bases, with 12 bases between them. Germline lookup yields CDR1 SGHVS and CDR2 FNYEAQ. This chain's CDR3 is CASSLQTGWYEQYF. CDR3 nucleotide sequence: TGTGCCAGCAGCTTACAGACGGGTTGGTACGAGCAGTACTTC.

The chain recombines TRBV5-1 with TRBJ2-2; 10 nucleotides agree with TRBD2. There are 15 residues in the CDR3. Looked up from germline, CDR1 is SGHRS and CDR2 is YFSETQ. V dropped 6 bases and J dropped 4; count of bases not matched to a gene: 6. Here the CDR3 DNA reads TGCGCCAGCACCTGGGCTAGCGGGGGCACCGGGGAGCTGTTTTTT. Protein sequence: CASTWASGGTGELFF.

This chain connects TRBV7-9 to TRBJ1-1, with D maybe TRBD1 (5 bases). CDR3 size: 16 residues. Germline V gene lookup returns CDR1 SEHNR and CDR2 FQNEAQ (reference sequence). V was clipped by 3 bases and J by 1 base, with 15 bases between them. The CDR3 nucleotides read TGTGCCAGCAGCTTTCGCTGGGGGAGGAAGAACACTGAAGCTTTCTTT. Residues: CASSFRWGRKNTEAFF.

This clone has more than one count but fewer than ten. The rearrangement links TRBV29-1 to TRBJ1-4; possibly TRBD1 for D (5 bases). The CDR3 is made up of 15 amino acids. Between the trimmed V and J ends, which lost 1 base and 7 bases, there was a span of 16 bases. Germline V gene data show CDR1 as SQVTM and CDR2 as ANQGSEA. The CDR3 nucleotides read TGCAGCGTTGAAGCCCCGGGGGGGTCGGGTGAAAAACTGTTTTTT. It specifies CSVEAPGGSGEKLFF.

This rearrangement joins TRBV11-2 to TRBJ2-3; TRBD1 matches at 8 bases. The CDR3 has 14 residues. The V gene end was trimmed by 7 bases and the J gene end by 5 bases; junction bases not matched to a gene: 8. Germline V gene data show CDR1 as SGHAT and CDR2 as FQNNGV. CDR3 protein: CASTGRGPRDTQYF. DNA of the CDR3: TGTGCCAGCACGGGCAGGGGGCCGAGAGATACGCAGTATTTT.

The chain employs TRBV24-1 and TRBJ2-3; perhaps TRBD1 as D (6 bases). V lost 0 bases and J 2 bases, leaving 11 bases between the germline ends. The CDR3 is 16 residues long. In germline, CDR1 is KGHDR, CDR2 SFDVKD. The CDR3 DNA reads TGTGCCACCAGTGATTTGCACAGGGATGACACAGATACGCAGTATTTT. The encoded protein is CATSDLHRDDTDTQYF.

The chain recombines TRBV10-1 with TRBJ2-3, with D perhaps TRBD2 (6 bases). The CDR3 is 17 amino acids. Germline values: CDR1 WNHNN, CDR2 SYGVQD (reference sequence). V was cut by 0 bases and J by 6 bases, with 19 bases left in between. The CDR3 nucleotides read TGCGCCAGCAGTGAGTCGATGTTCCGGGAGAGTGTGGATACGCAGTATTTT. Encoded protein: CASSESMFRESVDTQYF.

This chain joins TRBV4-1 and TRBJ2-3, with TRBD1 matching 8 bases. Germline CDR1 reads MGHRA; CDR2 reads YSYEKL. The CDR3 has 14 amino acids. The V segment lost 3 bases and the J segment 2 bases; nucleotides outside the gene matches: 1. The CDR3 spells CASSQDRATDTQYF. The CDR3, as DNA: TGCGCCAGCAGCCAGGACAGGGCCACAGATACGCAGTATTTT.

This clone was seen a single time. This chain uses TRBV5-1 with TRBJ1-2; D is possibly TRBD1 (6 bases). CDR3 length: 15 residues. Germline V gene data show CDR1 as SGHRS and CDR2 as YFSETQ. V was clipped by 0 bases and J by 2 bases, with 11 bases between them. CDR3: CASSLGTGRNYGYTF. CDR3 nucleotide sequence: TGCGCCAGCAGCTTGGGAACAGGGAGAAACTATGGCTACACCTTC.

This chain uses TRBV24-1 with TRBJ1-1, with D possibly TRBD1 on 6 matching bases. CDR1 KGHDR and CDR2 SFDVKD come from the germline V gene. The CDR3 has 13 amino acids. V was clipped by 7 bases and J by 4 bases, with 12 bases between them. The CDR3 reads CATSPRGGTEAFF. For the CDR3, the DNA is TGTGCCACCAGCCCCCGAGGGGGCACTGAAGCTTTCTTT.

This clone has only one observation. The chain links TRBV7-2 to TRBJ2-7, with TRBD2 as a possible D gene (5 bases). V was clipped by 5 bases and J by 2 bases, with 7 bases between them. The length of the CDR3 is 12 residues. Per germline, CDR1 SGHTA and CDR2 FQGNSA. The CDR3 DNA sequence: TGTGCCAGCAGCCCCGGGGCCTACGAGCAGTACTTC. Translating it yields CASSPGAYEQYF.

The count of this clone is one. The CDR3 sequence is CASSWGFGNTIYF. CDR3 nucleotide sequence: TGTGCCAGCAGCTGGGGCTTTGGAAACACCATATATTTT. The chain couples TRBV13 to TRBJ1-3, with D possibly being TRBD1 (5 bases). Germline V gene lookup returns CDR1 PRHDT and CDR2 FYEKMQ (reference sequence). CDR3 size: 13 residues. The germline V and J ends were trimmed by 4 bases and 3 bases, with 7 bases remaining between them.

The chain links TRBV13 to TRBJ1-2; 9 bases are shared with TRBD1. This CDR3 has 14 amino acids. CDR1 is PRHDT, CDR2 FYEKMQ, per germline (reference sequence). V lost 6 bases and J lost 5; bases outside the gene matches: 7. DNA for the CDR3: TGTGCCAGCAGTTCACAGGGGGCAGGGTATGGCTACACCTTC. It translates to CASSSQGAGYGYTF.

The chain couples TRBV28 to TRBJ1-2; 8 positions agree with TRBD1. The CDR3 extends over 14 amino acids. CDR1 is MDHEN and CDR2 is SYDVKM in the germline V gene. With V trimmed by 2 bases and J by 4 bases, 3 bases remained unmatched. The CDR3 DNA is TGTGCCAGCAGTTTACAGGGGGCTACCTATGGCTACACCTTC. This sequence encodes CASSLQGATYGYTF.

A few counts support this clone. V gene TRBV11-2 combines with J gene TRBJ2-2, with D perhaps TRBD2 (6 bases). CDR1 and CDR2 (germline): SGHAT, FQNNGV. CDR3 length equals 13 residues. V lost 11 bases and J lost 1, with 11 bases in between. The CDR3 DNA is TGTGCCTGGCGGGAAGAGAACACCGGGGAGCTGTTTTTT. It is translated as CAWREENTGELFF.

The chain joins TRBV7-9 to TRBJ2-2; D gene unclear. Trimming pared 5 bases from V and 6 bases from J, leaving 7 bases between. CDR3 length: 12 residues. Germline V CDR1 and CDR2: SEHNR, FQNEAQ (reference sequence). CDR3 nucleotide sequence: TGTGCCAGCAGCCGTTCCGCCGGGGAGCTGTTTTTT. This sequence encodes CASSRSAGELFF.

V and J are TRBV5-1 and TRBJ2-7, with 12 positions matching TRBD2. V was pared by 6 bases and J by 1 base, with 2 bases of the junction left unmatched. The CDR3 covers 14 residues. Per the germline V gene, CDR1 is SGHRS and CDR2 is YFSETQ. The CDR3 loop reads CASKLAGGSYEQYF. In DNA, the CDR3 is TGCGCCAGCAAGCTAGCGGGAGGGTCCTACGAGCAGTACTTC.

The chain employs TRBV5-1 and TRBJ2-7; weak D call: TRBD2 (6 bases). The CDR3 runs to 14 residues. Germline V gene data show CDR1 as SGHRS and CDR2 as YFSETQ. V was cut by 8 bases and J by 1 base, with 16 bases left in between. CDR3 nucleotide sequence: TGCGCCAGTCTGCGGGATCCTTTTTCCTACGAGCAGTACTTC. Amino acids: CASLRDPFSYEQYF.

This chain uses TRBV11-2 with TRBJ2-7; 7 nucleotides line up with TRBD1. Trimming removed 4 bases from V and 5 bases from J; junction bases left unmatched: 11. The CDR3 is 15 amino acids. Germline V gene data show CDR1 as SGHAT and CDR2 as FQNNGV. The CDR3 sequence: CASSSRGTAVNEQYF. CDR3 sequence (DNA): TGTGCCAGCAGCTCCAGGGGGACCGCAGTGAACGAGCAGTACTTC.

The rearrangement uses TRBV7-9 and TRBJ1-5, with D unclear. CDR1 is SEHNR, CDR2 FQNEAQ, per germline (reference sequence). The V gene lost 8 bases and the J gene lost 3 bases, with 8 bases spanning the gap. This CDR3 spans 12 amino acids. This CDR3 is CASCQDNQPQHF. CDR3 bases: TGTGCCAGCTGCCAGGACAATCAGCCCCAGCATTTT. Full variable domain (rest looked up from reference TRBV7-9 and TRBJ1-5): DTGVSQNPRHKITKRGQNVTFRCDPISEHNRLYWYRQTLGQGPEFLTYFQNEAQLEKSRLLSDRFSAERPKGSFSTLEIQRTEQGDSAMYLCASCQDNQPQHFGDGTRLSIL.

This rearrangement joins TRBV7-2 to TRBJ2-7; 9 bases map to TRBD2. The germline V gene encodes CDR1 SGHTA and CDR2 FQGNSA. V was pared by 2 bases and J by 1 base, with 3 bases of the junction left unmatched. The CDR3 runs to 15 residues. As DNA, the CDR3 is TGTGCCAGCAGCTTATGGGCGGGAGGGTCCTACGAGCAGTACTTC. It codes for CASSLWAGGSYEQYF.

The chain uses TRBV6-5 and TRBJ1-5; D is ambiguous. Trimming pared 3 bases from V and 5 bases from J, leaving 11 bases between. The CDR3 sequence is 14 residues long. From germline, CDR1 is MNHEY and CDR2 SVGAGI. The CDR3 spells CASSYFGVDQPQHF. The DNA for the CDR3 is TGTGCCAGCAGTTATTTCGGGGTAGATCAGCCCCAGCATTTT.

CDR3: CASSQLESTNSPLHF. CDR3 nucleotide sequence: TGTGCCAGCAGCCAGCTAGAAAGTACGAATTCACCCCTCCACTTT. V usage is TRBV3-1 (or the pseudogene TRBV3-2) and J usage is TRBJ1-6, with D hard to call. This CDR3 comprises 15 residues. CDR1 is LGHDT, CDR2 YNNKEL, per germline (reference sequence). Trimming removed 3 bases at V and 7 bases at J, with 13 bases between.

The chain joins TRBV5-1 to TRBJ2-1, with 8 bases matching TRBD2. Germline values: CDR1 SGHRS, CDR2 YFSETQ. There are 15 residues in the CDR3. The V segment lost 0 bases and the J segment 9 bases; nucleotides outside the gene matches: 8. CDR3 sequence reads: CASSLVSGSGSEQFF. The CDR3 DNA reads TGCGCCAGCAGCTTGGTGAGCGGGAGCGGAAGTGAGCAGTTCTTC.

This rearrangement joins TRBV7-9 to TRBJ2-1, with D maybe TRBD2 (5 bases). CDR3 length: 15 residues. CDR1 and CDR2 from the germline V gene are SEHNR and FQNEAQ (reference sequence). V lost 4 bases, J lost 8 bases, and 18 bases lay in between. Written as DNA, the CDR3 is TGTGCCAGCAGCTACACTAGGTCACTAGGACATGAGCAGTTCTTC. This sequence encodes CASSYTRSLGHEQFF.

In this sample, this clone turned up a few times. J is TRBJ1-1 and V is TRBV5-1, with 8 bases fitting TRBD1. CDR3 length: 14 residues. The germline CDR1 and CDR2 sequences are SGHRS and YFSETQ. Trimming removed 0 bases from V and 8 bases from J; junction bases left unmatched: 6. The CDR3 here is CASSLAVTGEEAFF. CDR3 sequence (DNA): TGCGCCAGCAGCTTGGCCGTGACAGGGGAAGAAGCTTTCTTT.

V and J are TRBV7-2 and TRBJ2-2; TRBD2 might be the D (5 bases). Germline-derived CDR1 and CDR2 are SGHTA and FQGNSA. The CDR3 covers 15 residues. With 3 bases removed from V and 0 bases from J, the gap between germline ends came to 8 bases. CDR3: CASSFSSSNTGELFF. Written as DNA, the CDR3 is TGTGCCAGCAGCTTTTCTAGCTCGAACACCGGGGAGCTGTTTTTT.

The chain uses TRBV4-3 and TRBJ2-7, with D possibly matching TRBD2 (6 bases). V lost 0 bases to trimming and J lost 0 bases, with 12 bases between them. Per germline, CDR1 LGHNA and CDR2 YSLEER. The CDR3 length is 16 residues. The CDR3 reads CASSQDVGRDSYEQYF. In DNA form, the CDR3 reads TGCGCCAGCAGCCAAGATGTCGGGAGAGACTCCTACGAGCAGTACTTC.

This clone was recorded once. The chain uses TRBV19 and TRBJ2-4; 9 nucleotides agree with TRBD2. CDR1 LNHDA and CDR2 SQIVND come from the germline V gene (reference sequence). The ends lost 2 bases at V and 3 bases at J; junction bases unmatched: 14. This CDR3 comprises 19 residues. The CDR3 region has the DNA TGTGCCAGTAGTATACCCTTGCTTGTGCGGGAGGGTTTCAAAAACATTCAGTACTTC. It specifies CASSIPLLVREGFKNIQYF.